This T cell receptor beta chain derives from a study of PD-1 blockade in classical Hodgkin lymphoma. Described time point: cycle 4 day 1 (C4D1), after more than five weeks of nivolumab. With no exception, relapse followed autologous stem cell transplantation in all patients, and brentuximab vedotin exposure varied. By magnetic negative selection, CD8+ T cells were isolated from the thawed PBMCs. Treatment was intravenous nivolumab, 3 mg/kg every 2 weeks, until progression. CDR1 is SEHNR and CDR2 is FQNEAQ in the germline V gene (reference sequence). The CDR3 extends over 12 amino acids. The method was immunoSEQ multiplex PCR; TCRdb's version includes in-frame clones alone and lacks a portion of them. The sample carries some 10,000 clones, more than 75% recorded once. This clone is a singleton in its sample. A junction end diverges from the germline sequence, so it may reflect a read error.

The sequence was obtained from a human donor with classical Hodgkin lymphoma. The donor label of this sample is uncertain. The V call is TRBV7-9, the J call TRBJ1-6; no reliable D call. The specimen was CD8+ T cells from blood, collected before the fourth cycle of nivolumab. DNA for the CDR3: TGTGCCAGCGGCTTAGTGGCCCGGCCCCTCCACTTT. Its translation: CASGLVARPLHF.